The 30 T cell receptor beta chains below were found in one sample sequenced in a study of T cell changes during pregnancy in multiple sclerosis. Using immunoSEQ multiplex PCR, the repertoire was profiled, and TCRdb retains in-frame clones only, with some absent. The sample shows approximately 96,000 clones, approximately 90% of them seen only once. The sequencing here drew on peripheral blood, taken after pregnancy. Receptors originate from a female donor in good health, enrolled as a control in a pregnancy study.

The chain uses TRBV4-1 and TRBJ2-7; D is undetermined. CDR3 size: 15 residues. V was clipped by 1 base and J by 5 bases, with 15 bases between them. Germline CDR1 is MGHRA and CDR2 is YSYEKL. In DNA form, the CDR3 reads TGCGCCAGCAGCCAAGGGAGACTTGGCTTGGACGAGCAGTACTTC. Its protein is CASSQGRLGLDEQYF.

This clone was detected once. J is TRBJ2-2 and V is TRBV6-5; TRBD2 aligns across 7 bases. CDR1 MNHEY and CDR2 SVGAGI come from the germline V gene. The CDR3 extends over 13 amino acids. The J segment lost 6 bases and the V segment lost 2 bases, leaving 0 bases of the junction unmatched. The CDR3: CASSYGGAGELFF. The CDR3 DNA sequence: TGTGCCAGCAGTTACGGGGGGGCCGGGGAGCTGTTTTTT.

The chain combines TRBV6-5 with TRBJ2-7; 11 nucleotides match TRBD2. The CDR3 is made up of 16 amino acids. Germline V gene data show CDR1 as MNHEY and CDR2 as SVGAGI. The J segment lost 0 bases and the V segment lost 0 bases, leaving 1 base of the junction unmatched. The CDR3 sequence: CASSYSGTSGSYEQYF. The CDR3, as DNA: TGTGCCAGCAGTTACTCCGGGACTAGCGGCTCCTACGAGCAGTACTTC.

This clone was counted between two and nine times. This chain connects TRBV19 to TRBJ1-1; D remains ambiguous. The CDR3 spans 14 residues. Deletions cut 6 bases from V and 0 bases from J, with 11 bases between. Germline V gene data show CDR1 as LNHDA and CDR2 as SQIVND (reference sequence). The CDR3 sequence: CASSPRVLNTEAFF. Here the CDR3 DNA reads TGTGCCAGTAGCCCCCGGGTCCTGAACACTGAAGCTTTCTTT.

J is TRBJ2-7 and V is TRBV4-1; a weak D match, TRBD1 (6 bases). Per the germline V gene, CDR1 is MGHRA and CDR2 is YSYEKL. V was pared by 4 bases and J by 0 bases, with 13 bases between. The CDR3 runs to 15 residues. CDR3 sequence (DNA): TGCGCCAGCAGCCGCACAGGGCTTAGCTCCTACGAGCAGTACTTC. Translating gives CASSRTGLSSYEQYF.

The chain couples TRBV7-2 to TRBJ1-1; the match to TRBD1 covers 8 bases. J lost 2 bases, V lost 5 bases, and 7 bases had no gene match. The CDR3 length is 15 residues. Germline CDR1 reads SGHTA; CDR2 reads FQGNSA. CDR3: CASSARQGPNTEAFF. The CDR3 DNA sequence: TGTGCCAGCAGCGCAAGACAGGGGCCAAACACTGAAGCTTTCTTT.

J is TRBJ2-7 and V is TRBV7-8; D is possibly TRBD1 (6 bases). CDR1 SGHVS and CDR2 FQNEAQ come from the germline V gene. V lost 3 bases, J lost 0 bases, and 18 bases lay in between. The CDR3 length is 17 residues. Here the CDR3 reads CASSLEETGPSSYEQYF. In DNA form, the CDR3 reads TGTGCCAGCAGCTTGGAGGAAACAGGGCCGAGCTCCTACGAGCAGTACTTC.

The rearrangement links TRBV19 to TRBJ1-5; no clear D gene. This CDR3 is built from 15 residues. V gave up 6 bases and J gave up 2 bases, with 14 bases separating them. Germline V gene lookup returns CDR1 LNHDA and CDR2 SQIVND (reference sequence). CDR3 nucleotide sequence: TGTGCCAGTAGCATTGGGGTAGCGGGCAATCAGCCCCAGCATTTT. This encodes CASSIGVAGNQPQHF.

J is TRBJ2-2 and V is TRBV11-2, with a weak D call TRBD1 (5 bases). The CDR3 runs to 12 residues. Deletions cut 3 bases from V and 6 bases from J, with 5 bases between. CDR1 and CDR2 (germline): SGHAT, FQNNGV. CDR3 residues: CASSLGPGELFF. The CDR3 nucleotides read TGTGCCAGCAGCTTGGGGCCCGGGGAGCTGTTTTTT.

V usage is TRBV9 and J usage is TRBJ2-2; D is unresolved. Germline CDR1 SGDLS, CDR2 YYNGEE. V was pared by 4 bases and J by 2 bases, with 3 bases between. This CDR3 spans 12 amino acids. The CDR3: CASSPNTGELFF. CDR3 bases: TGTGCCAGCAGCCCTAACACCGGGGAGCTGTTTTTT.

The rearrangement joins TRBV19 to TRBJ2-7; the D gene is possibly TRBD2 (6 bases). The CDR3 loop spans 13 amino acids. V was clipped by 8 bases and J by 2 bases, with 13 bases between them. Germline CDR1 LNHDA, CDR2 SQIVND (reference sequence). For the CDR3, the DNA is TGTGCCAGTTCCCCAGCGGGTCCCTACGAGCAGTACTTC. Translation gives CASSPAGPYEQYF.

The chain couples TRBV4-1 to TRBJ1-4, with 8 bases identical to TRBD1. Germline V CDR1 and CDR2: MGHRA, YSYEKL. The V and J ends lost 0 bases and 7 bases, in that order; junction bases with no gene match: 7. CDR3 length equals 16 residues. CDR3 nucleotides: TGCGCCAGCAGCCAAGATCCCGGTACAGGGGGTGAAAAACTGTTTTTT. Translation gives CASSQDPGTGGEKLFF.

The chain has TRBV11-2 and TRBJ1-1; 7 nucleotides agree with TRBD1. V gave up 5 bases and J gave up 6 bases; unmatched junction bases: 6. The CDR3 is 13 amino acids. CDR1 and CDR2 (germline): SGHAT, FQNNGV. The CDR3 sequence: CASSDRVFSEAFF. DNA of the CDR3: TGTGCCAGCAGCGACAGGGTGTTCTCTGAAGCTTTCTTT.

The chain combines TRBV27 with TRBJ2-5, with D possibly being TRBD1 (6 bases). This CDR3 region has 15 residues. The germline V gene has CDR1 MNHEY and CDR2 SMNVEV (reference sequence). Trimming pared 2 bases from V and 5 bases from J, leaving 15 bases between. CDR3 nucleotide sequence: TGTGCCAGCAGTTTACGCGTGAGGGGGATGGAGACCCAGTACTTC. Translating gives CASSLRVRGMETQYF.

The V and J genes are TRBV7-6 and TRBJ1-6, with D unresolved. The germline V and J ends were trimmed by 5 bases and 7 bases, with 9 bases remaining between them. The V gene's germline CDR1 is SGHVS and CDR2 FNYEAQ. The CDR3 runs 13 residues. The CDR3 loop is CASSDSGNSPLHF. CDR3 bases: TGTGCCAGCAGCGACTCGGGGAATTCACCCCTCCACTTT.

The chain employs TRBV19 and TRBJ1-5, with unresolved D. The germline V gene encodes CDR1 LNHDA and CDR2 SQIVND (reference sequence). The ends were cut back, 5 bases at V and 0 bases at J, with 8 bases in the middle. The CDR3 is 14 amino acids. The CDR3 reads CASSHQASNQPQHF. For the CDR3, the DNA is TGTGCCAGTAGTCACCAGGCTAGCAATCAGCCCCAGCATTTT.

The chain couples TRBV6-1 to TRBJ2-7; TRBD2 agrees at 8 bases. Germline V gene sequence: CDR1 MNHNS, CDR2 SASEGT. V was pared by 2 bases and J by 2 bases, with 5 bases of the junction left unmatched. The CDR3 extends over 15 amino acids. The CDR3 is CASSETASGPYEQYF. The DNA for the CDR3 is TGTGCCAGCAGTGAAACGGCTAGCGGGCCCTACGAGCAGTACTTC.

V gene TRBV5-1 combines with J gene TRBJ1-2; 7 bases match TRBD1. Germline assignment: CDR1 SGHRS and CDR2 YFSETQ. The trim removed 0 bases at V and 8 bases at J, leaving 4 bases unmatched. This CDR3 region has 13 residues. CDR3 DNA: TGCGCCAGCAGCTTGGGGGACAGTCGGGGCTACACCTTC. Translated: CASSLGDSRGYTF.

This chain joins TRBV30 and TRBJ2-1; 7 nucleotides line up with TRBD2. The CDR3 has 16 residues. V dropped 0 bases and J dropped 0; count of bases not matched to a gene: 5. Per germline, CDR1 GTSNPN and CDR2 SVGIG (reference sequence). DNA for the CDR3: TGTGCCTGGAGTGTACGGGCGGGGGTCTCCTACAATGAGCAGTTCTTC. This translates into CAWSVRAGVSYNEQFF.

The rearrangement uses TRBV7-9 and TRBJ1-4; 8 nucleotides align to TRBD1. Germline assignment: CDR1 SEHNR and CDR2 FQNEAQ (reference sequence). The CDR3 runs to 15 residues. V gave up 5 bases and J gave up 6 bases; unmatched junction bases: 8. DNA for the CDR3: TGTGCCAGCAGCCACCGGACAGGGTTTGATGAAAAACTGTTTTTT. This encodes CASSHRTGFDEKLFF.

CDR3 bases: TGTGCCAGCAGTGGGCTAGCGGGAGTATGGATTCAGTACTTC. Protein product: CASSGLAGVWIQYF. This chain connects TRBV25-1 to TRBJ2-4, with 10 bases aligning to TRBD2. CDR3 size: 14 residues. The trim removed 4 bases at V and 10 bases at J, leaving 7 bases unmatched. Per the germline V gene, CDR1 is MGHDK and CDR2 is SYGVNS.

This clone was counted only a few times. The chain joins TRBV27 to TRBJ2-7; 9 bases align to TRBD2. CDR3 length equals 13 residues. The germline V gene has CDR1 MNHEY and CDR2 SMNVEV (reference sequence). After removal of 7 bases from V and 2 bases from J, the junction contained 3 bases not matched to a gene. The CDR3 is CASTKRGAYEQYF. In nucleotides, the CDR3 is TGTGCCAGCACTAAGCGGGGGGCCTACGAGCAGTACTTC.

The rearrangement links TRBV6-5 to TRBJ2-5; 7 bases agree with TRBD1. Germline CDR1 MNHEY, CDR2 SVGAGI. The length of the CDR3 is 14 residues. J gave up 3 bases and V 5 bases, and 6 bases lay outside the gene matches. The CDR3 nucleotides read TGTGCCAGCAGTAAACAGGGGATGAAAGAGACCCAGTACTTC. Its protein is CASSKQGMKETQYF.

The rearrangement links TRBV29-1 to TRBJ1-6, with 8 bases matching TRBD1. The CDR3 is 14 amino acids. Unmatched junction bases numbered 7, after V lost 5 bases and J lost 7 bases. Germline CDR1 SQVTM, CDR2 ANQGSEA. CDR3 amino acids: CSVRVGTGNSPLHF. The CDR3 DNA reads as TGCAGCGTTCGTGTAGGGACAGGCAATTCACCCCTCCACTTT.

The chain uses TRBV15 and TRBJ2-3; 12 bases are shared with TRBD2. CDR1 and CDR2 (germline): LNHNV, YYDKDF (reference sequence). After removal of 0 bases from V and 4 bases from J, the junction contained 2 bases not matched to a gene. The CDR3 is made up of 16 amino acids. In DNA, the CDR3 is TGTGCCACCAGCAGAGAGCTAGCGGGGGGGCCAGATACGCAGTATTTT. Amino acid sequence: CATSRELAGGPDTQYF.

CDR3 residues: CAYGTTEAFF. The CDR3 DNA sequence: TGTGCCTACGGTACCACTGAAGCTTTCTTT. The chain has TRBV30 and TRBJ1-1; no definite D call. Germline V gives CDR1 GTSNPN, CDR2 SVGIG (reference sequence). V dropped 7 bases and J dropped 4 bases, with 7 bases sitting between them. The CDR3 consists of 10 residues. The full variable domain, rest sourced from reference TRBV30 and TRBJ1-1, is SQTIHQWPATLVQPVGSPLSLECTVEGTSNPNLYWYRQAAGRGLQLLFYSVGIGQISSEVPQNLSASRPQDRQFILSSKKLLLSDSGFYLCAYGTTEAFFGQGTRLTVV.

This clone was observed a few times. The J gene is TRBJ1-6, the V gene TRBV10-3; D might be TRBD1 (5 bases). CDR3 size: 16 residues. Germline V gives CDR1 ENHRY, CDR2 SYGVKD. V lost 5 bases and J 11 bases, leaving 22 bases between the germline ends. The CDR3 region is CAISRGEPGSGTPLHF. The CDR3 nucleotides are TGTGCCATCAGTCGGGGGGAACCAGGATCCGGTACACCCCTCCACTTT.

J is TRBJ1-5 and V is TRBV5-1; D is unresolved. The germline gives CDR1 SGHRS, CDR2 YFSETQ. Trimming removed 1 base at V and 4 bases at J, with 6 bases between. The CDR3 runs 13 residues. This CDR3 reads CASSLSGNQPQHF. The CDR3 nucleotides are TGCGCCAGCAGCTTGTCAGGTAATCAGCCCCAGCATTTT.

The rearrangement links TRBV18 to TRBJ1-3; D call uncertain. Trimming shortened V by 2 bases and J by 3 bases, and 8 bases separated the two germline ends. The germline CDR1 and CDR2 sequences are KGHSH and LQKENI. This CDR3 has 14 residues. The DNA for the CDR3 is TGTGCCAGCTCACCAAGCGGAGTTGGAAACACCATATATTTT. It yields the protein CASSPSGVGNTIYF.

The V gene is TRBV7-2, the J gene TRBJ2-7; possibly TRBD2 for D (6 bases). Germline-derived CDR1 and CDR2 are SGHTA and FQGNSA. The CDR3 totals 12 residues. Trimming removed 5 bases at V and 7 bases at J, with 12 bases between. This chain's CDR3 is CASSPGVGEQYF. Here the CDR3 DNA reads TGTGCCAGCAGCCCGGGGGTAGGGGAGCAGTACTTC.